The 5 T cell receptor beta chains in this list originate from one sample, sequenced in a study of radiotherapy plus CTLA-4 blockade in lung cancer. Data came from immunoSEQ multiplex PCR; TCRdb stores just in-frame clones and leaves some out. The table lists 65,000 to 85,000 clones, approximately 76% of them singletons. Material: peripheral blood, obtained from a patient treated with radiotherapy plus ipilimumab. These receptors originate from a human donor with non-small cell lung cancer whose response to radiotherapy plus ipilimumab could not be evaluated. Some clones in this sample may be carry-over from other donors' samples.

This chain connects TRBV5-1 to TRBJ2-6; tentatively, D is TRBD1 (6 bases). Germline CDR1 SGHRS, CDR2 YFSETQ. CDR3 length equals 17 residues. With 0 bases removed from V and 1 base from J, the gap between germline ends came to 11 bases. This CDR3 is CASSLGPTGSGANVLTF. CDR3 DNA: TGCGCCAGCAGCTTGGGCCCTACAGGGTCTGGGGCCAACGTCCTGACTTTC.

The chain carries TRBV7-6 and TRBJ2-5; 9 bases are a match to TRBD2. Losses at the gene ends were 7 bases for V and 4 bases for J; bases not matched to a gene: 16. Germline V gene data show CDR1 as SGHVS and CDR2 as FNYEAQ. There are 17 residues in the CDR3. This CDR3 reads CASTLSPRGGIGETQYF. The DNA for the CDR3 is TGTGCCAGCACCCTCTCCCCGCGGGGGGGAATTGGAGAGACCCAGTACTTC.

The chain uses TRBV2 and TRBJ1-1; 7 bases align to TRBD1. Germline assignment: CDR1 SNHLY and CDR2 FYNNEI. The CDR3 covers 15 residues. The trim removed 5 bases at V and 0 bases at J, leaving 6 bases unmatched. CDR3 region: CASSLEGAVNTEAFF. The CDR3, as DNA: TGTGCCAGCAGTTTGGAGGGGGCGGTGAACACTGAAGCTTTCTTT.

The CDR3 loop reads CASSPGGYGYTF. The CDR3 bases are TGTGCCAGCAGTCCAGGGGGCTATGGCTACACCTTC. The V gene is TRBV6-5, the J gene TRBJ1-2; TRBD1 agrees at 7 bases. J was trimmed by 4 bases and V by 5 bases; bases with no gene match: 1. The germline gives CDR1 MNHEY, CDR2 SVGAGI. CDR3 size: 12 residues.

This clone has just a few counts. This chain uses TRBV7-2 with TRBJ2-7; 8 bases fit TRBD2. Trimming at V came to 5 bases and at J to 5 bases, leaving 8 bases not matched to a gene. Germline CDR1 and CDR2: SGHTA and FQGNSA. The CDR3 has 14 amino acids. CDR3 sequence: CASSTSGASDEQYF. The DNA for the CDR3 is TGTGCCAGCAGCACTAGCGGCGCATCCGACGAGCAGTACTTC.